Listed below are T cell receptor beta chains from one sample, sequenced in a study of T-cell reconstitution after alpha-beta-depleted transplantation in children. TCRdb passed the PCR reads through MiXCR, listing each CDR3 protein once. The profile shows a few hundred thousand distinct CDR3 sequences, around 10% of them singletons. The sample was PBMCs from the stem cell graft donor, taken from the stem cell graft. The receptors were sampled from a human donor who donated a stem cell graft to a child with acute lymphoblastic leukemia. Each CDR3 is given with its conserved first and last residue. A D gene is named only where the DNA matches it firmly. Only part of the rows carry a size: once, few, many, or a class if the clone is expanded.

DNA: TGTGCCAGCTGTTTTATCGTGGAAGGTGGAGGCGGAGAGGACGAGCAGTACTTC
CDR3: CASCFIVEGGGGEDEQYF
size: .
V: TRBV27
D: .
J: TRBJ2-7
length: 18

DNA: TGTGCCAGCAGTTACTCGTGGGGTTTGGGCGCAGCTAACTATGGCTACACCTTC
CDR3: CASSYSWGLGAANYGYTF
size: .
V: TRBV6-5
D: .
J: TRBJ1-2
length: 18

DNA: TGCGCCAGCAGCCAAGATATCCTCGGGGGCACTGAAGCTTTCTTT
CDR3: CASSQDILGGTEAFF
size: .
V: TRBV4-1
D: .
J: TRBJ1-1
length: 15

DNA: TGCGCCAGCAGCCCCCCCGGCAAGCCAGACTTCACAGATACGCAGTATTTT
CDR3: CASSPPGKPDFTDTQYF
size: few
V: TRBV5-1
D: .
J: TRBJ2-3
length: 17

DNA: TGCAGCGTCGTTAAGACAGGGCACGAGCAGTACTTC
CDR3: CSVVKTGHEQYF
size: .
V: TRBV29-1
D: TRBD1
J: TRBJ2-7
length: 12

DNA: TGTGCCAGCAGTCGGGACAGGGGTGGCGAGCAGTACTTC
CDR3: CASSRDRGGEQYF
size: many
V: TRBV28
D: TRBD1
J: TRBJ2-7
length: 13

DNA: TGTGCCAGCGGATATAGGGTAGACCCAGATACGCAGTATTTT
CDR3: CASGYRVDPDTQYF
size: .
V: TRBV2
D: .
J: TRBJ2-3
length: 14

DNA: TGCAGTGCTAGAGCCCCCGGGCTTAACACTGAAGCTTTCTTT
CDR3: CSARAPGLNTEAFF
size: .
V: TRBV20-1
D: .
J: TRBJ1-1
length: 14

DNA: TGTGCCAGCAAGGGGACCCTAACGGACGAGCAGTACTTC
CDR3: CASKGTLTDEQYF
size: .
V: TRBV9
D: .
J: TRBJ2-7
length: 13

DNA: TGTGCCAGCTGCAAAGAGGGTGGGAAGACTTCCTACAATGAGCAGTTCTTC
CDR3: CASCKEGGKTSYNEQFF
size: .
V: TRBV3-1
D: .
J: TRBJ2-1
length: 17

DNA: TGTGCCAGCAGCTCCGGGGTCCGGCACGAGCAGTACTTC
CDR3: CASSSGVRHEQYF
size: many
V: TRBV6-1
D: .
J: TRBJ2-7
length: 13

DNA: TGTGCCAGCAGCTTAGGCACCCATAGCAATCAGCCCCAGCATTTT
CDR3: CASSLGTHSNQPQHF
size: .
V: TRBV7-9
D: .
J: TRBJ1-5
length: 15

DNA: TGTGCCAGCAGCTCGCTAGCGGGAGGGGGCCAAGAGACCCAGTACTTC
CDR3: CASSSLAGGGQETQYF
size: few
V: TRBV7-2
D: TRBD2
J: TRBJ2-5
length: 16

DNA: TGCGCCAGCAGCCCGGGACAGGGGTTGCCCGGGGAGCTGTTTTTT
CDR3: CASSPGQGLPGELFF
size: few
V: TRBV5-1
D: TRBD1
J: TRBJ2-2
length: 15

DNA: TGTGCCAGCAGCCCCAGAACAGGGGGCTCCTACGAGCAGTACTTC
CDR3: CASSPRTGGSYEQYF
size: few
V: TRBV5-5
D: TRBD1
J: TRBJ2-7
length: 15

DNA: TGTGCCAGCAGCCCCCTCTCAGGCGGGGAGCTGTTTTTT
CDR3: CASSPLSGGELFF
size: few
V: TRBV3-1
D: .
J: TRBJ2-2
length: 13

DNA: TGTGCCAGCAGGAATTCGGGCCTCCTGGGGGAGACCCAGTACTTC
CDR3: CASRNSGLLGETQYF
size: few
V: TRBV6-1
D: .
J: TRBJ2-5
length: 15

DNA: TGTGCCAGCAGCTTAGGGGCTACCGCCAATGAGCAGTTCTTC
CDR3: CASSLGATANEQFF
size: few
V: TRBV7-3
D: .
J: TRBJ2-1
length: 14

DNA: TGCGCCAGCAGCTTGGATAGCGGGAGACGCTACGAGCAGTACTTC
CDR3: CASSLDSGRRYEQYF
size: few
V: TRBV5-1
D: TRBD2
J: TRBJ2-7
length: 15

DNA: TGTGCCAGCAGTTTGGTACGGAACCCAGTTAGGGACGAGCAGTACTTC
CDR3: CASSLVRNPVRDEQYF
size: few
V: TRBV12-3/TRBV12-4
D: .
J: TRBJ2-7
length: 16

DNA: TGTGCCAGCAGTTTAAGACAGGGTTACACCGGGGAGCTGTTTTTT
CDR3: CASSLRQGYTGELFF
size: many
V: TRBV12-3/TRBV12-4
D: TRBD1
J: TRBJ2-2
length: 15

DNA: TGCGCCAGCAACATTGGGGGATCGGGGCTAGCGGGAGCTGATGAGCAGTTCTTC
CDR3: CASNIGGSGLAGADEQFF
size: .
V: TRBV5-1
D: TRBD2
J: TRBJ2-1
length: 18

DNA: TGCGCCAGCAGCTTGGGCTCCAGCGGGAGTGCTAGTGAGCAGTTCTTC
CDR3: CASSLGSSGSASEQFF
size: many
V: TRBV5-1
D: TRBD2
J: TRBJ2-1
length: 16

DNA: TGTGCCAGCACCTTACGGACTAGCGGGAGGGGGGATGAGCAGTTCTTC
CDR3: CASTLRTSGRGDEQFF
size: .
V: TRBV7-2
D: TRBD2
J: TRBJ2-1
length: 16

DNA: TGCGCCAGCAGCCAGATAAACACCGGGGAGCTGTTTTTT
CDR3: CASSQINTGELFF
size: many
V: TRBV5-1
D: .
J: TRBJ2-2
length: 13

DNA: TGCGCCAGCAGCCATACTAGCGGGGGTTACAATGAGCAGTTCTTC
CDR3: CASSHTSGGYNEQFF
size: .
V: TRBV10-1
D: TRBD2
J: TRBJ2-1
length: 15

DNA: TGTGCCAGCAGTTTAGCCACAGGTCCTGGAGAGGGTGAGCAGTTCTTC
CDR3: CASSLATGPGEGEQFF
size: .
V: TRBV12-3/TRBV12-4
D: .
J: TRBJ2-1
length: 16

DNA: TGTGCCAGCAGTGACACCCTTGCTAGCGGGACGATGTCTAGCACAGATACGCAGTATTTT
CDR3: CASSDTLASGTMSSTDTQYF
size: few
V: TRBV25-1
D: TRBD2
J: TRBJ2-3
length: 20

DNA: TGTGCCAGCAGCGGAGGGACTAGCGGAAGCACAGATACGCAGTATTTT
CDR3: CASSGGTSGSTDTQYF
size: few
V: TRBV9
D: TRBD2
J: TRBJ2-3
length: 16

DNA: TGTGCCAGCAGTTACTCAGCAGGCATTTCTGGAAACACCATATATTTT
CDR3: CASSYSAGISGNTIYF
size: .
V: TRBV6-5
D: .
J: TRBJ1-3
length: 16

DNA: TGTGCCAGCAGTTTTGTGCGGGAGGGGTACAATGAGCAGTTCTTC
CDR3: CASSFVREGYNEQFF
size: .
V: TRBV12-3/TRBV12-4
D: TRBD2
J: TRBJ2-1
length: 15

DNA: TGTGCCAGCAGCGTAGGACTAGCGGTCCAAGAGACCCAGTACTTC
CDR3: CASSVGLAVQETQYF
size: .
V: TRBV9
D: TRBD2
J: TRBJ2-5
length: 15

DNA: TGCAGTGCTAGGGAAGTGGGGGCTAGCACAGATACGCAGTATTTT
CDR3: CSAREVGASTDTQYF
size: few
V: TRBV20-1
D: .
J: TRBJ2-3
length: 15

DNA: TGTGCCAGCAGTACCAGCGGCACCGCGACAGATACGCAGTATTTT
CDR3: CASSTSGTATDTQYF
size: .
V: TRBV12-3/TRBV12-4
D: .
J: TRBJ2-3
length: 15

DNA: TGCGCCAGCAGCTTTCTCACAGGGGACGAGCAGTACTTC
CDR3: CASSFLTGDEQYF
size: few
V: TRBV5-1
D: TRBD1
J: TRBJ2-7
length: 13

DNA: TGTGCCAGCAGCCAAGTTTCTGGCAATGAGCAGTTCTTC
CDR3: CASSQVSGNEQFF
size: .
V: TRBV3-1
D: .
J: TRBJ2-1
length: 13

DNA: TGTGCCAGCAGCCACCTTCAGGGGACAGATACGCAGTATTTT
CDR3: CASSHLQGTDTQYF
size: many
V: TRBV3-1
D: .
J: TRBJ2-3
length: 14

DNA: TGCAGTGCTAGAGACACGGGAGAGGACGAGCAGTACTTC
CDR3: CSARDTGEDEQYF
size: .
V: TRBV20-1
D: .
J: TRBJ2-7
length: 13

DNA: TGCAGTGCTCCCGCGAGTCGCCTAGCGGGTTCCAATGAGCAGTTCTTC
CDR3: CSAPASRLAGSNEQFF
size: few
V: TRBV20-1
D: TRBD2
J: TRBJ2-1
length: 16

DNA: TGTGCCAGCAGCTTCCCTCAACCGGGACTAGCTTCCTCGAACACCGGGGAGCTGTTTTTT
CDR3: CASSFPQPGLASSNTGELFF
size: .
V: TRBV13
D: TRBD2
J: TRBJ2-2
length: 20

DNA: TGTGCCAGCAGTGATCTTGGCGGGACTAGCGTCTACGAGCAGTACTTC
CDR3: CASSDLGGTSVYEQYF
size: few
V: TRBV25-1
D: TRBD2
J: TRBJ2-7
length: 16

DNA: TGTGCCAGCAGGTCTGGACAGGGAGAAGAGACCCAGTACTTC
CDR3: CASRSGQGEETQYF
size: .
V: TRBV4-2
D: TRBD1
J: TRBJ2-5
length: 14

DNA: TGTGCCAGCAGCTTTGCAGGGAAGGGGGTGAGGGCTTTCTTT
CDR3: CASSFAGKGVRAFF
size: few
V: TRBV7-9
D: .
J: TRBJ1-1
length: 14

DNA: TGCAGTGCTAGCGGGAGAGATACGCAGTATTTT
CDR3: CSASGRDTQYF
size: many
V: TRBV20-1
D: .
J: TRBJ2-3
length: 11

DNA: TGCAGTGCTAGAGATCGGTGGGAGTTATACGAGCAGTACTTC
CDR3: CSARDRWELYEQYF
size: .
V: TRBV20-1
D: .
J: TRBJ2-7
length: 14

DNA: TGTGCCAGCAGCAGTAGCGGGAGTGGTGGGGATACGCAGTATTTT
CDR3: CASSSSGSGGDTQYF
size: few
V: TRBV6-1
D: TRBD2
J: TRBJ2-3
length: 15

DNA: TGTGCCAGCAAGACTCGGGAGCTCAATGAGCAGTTCTTC
CDR3: CASKTRELNEQFF
size: few
V: TRBV12-3/TRBV12-4
D: .
J: TRBJ2-1
length: 13

DNA: TGTGCCAGCAGTTACTCTATGAACACCGGGGAGCTGTTTTTT
CDR3: CASSYSMNTGELFF
size: many
V: TRBV6-5
D: .
J: TRBJ2-2
length: 14

DNA: TGTGCCACCAGCCAGGGCCTGGAGACCCAGTACTTC
CDR3: CATSQGLETQYF
size: many
V: TRBV24-1
D: .
J: TRBJ2-5
length: 12

DNA: TGTGCCAGCAGCTTAATGGGTGGGGGAGACACTGAAGCTTTCTTT
CDR3: CASSLMGGGDTEAFF
size: few
V: TRBV7-3
D: .
J: TRBJ1-1
length: 15

DNA: TGCGCCAGCAGCTTGGGGCGACTCCTCGTTGACTACGAGCAGTACTTC
CDR3: CASSLGRLLVDYEQYF
size: .
V: TRBV5-1
D: .
J: TRBJ2-7
length: 16

DNA: TGTGCCAGCAGCCTCAGGGGCCCTAACTCTGGAAACACCATATATTTT
CDR3: CASSLRGPNSGNTIYF
size: many
V: TRBV5-8
D: .
J: TRBJ1-3
length: 16

DNA: TGTGCCACCAGCCCCCGGACAGGGAGTCCAGAGACCCAGTACTTC
CDR3: CATSPRTGSPETQYF
size: few
V: TRBV15
D: TRBD1
J: TRBJ2-5
length: 15

DNA: TGTGCCAGCAGCTTACGGCCCCAGGGGGTGTTCGGGGAGCTGTTTTTT
CDR3: CASSLRPQGVFGELFF
size: few
V: TRBV7-9
D: TRBD1
J: TRBJ2-2
length: 16

DNA: TGCAGTGCTGGAGGGGGGGCGCAGAACATTCAGTACTTC
CDR3: CSAGGGAQNIQYF
size: .
V: TRBV20-1
D: .
J: TRBJ2-4
length: 13

DNA: TGTGCCAGCAGCTCCCTAGCGAACTCCTACAATGAGCAGTTCTTC
CDR3: CASSSLANSYNEQFF
size: few
V: TRBV7-3
D: .
J: TRBJ2-1
length: 15

DNA: TGTGCCAGCAGTTTCCTAGGAGATAACACAGATACGCAGTATTTT
CDR3: CASSFLGDNTDTQYF
size: few
V: TRBV28
D: .
J: TRBJ2-3
length: 15

DNA: TGCAGTGCTAGAGGATCCCCCCGGCCCACTCAAGAGACCCAGTACTTC
CDR3: CSARGSPRPTQETQYF
size: many
V: TRBV20-1
D: .
J: TRBJ2-5
length: 16